This T cell receptor (beta chain) derives from a study of T cell repertoires in cytomegalovirus infection. Looking at the study overall: Indicated by public TCR beta signatures were CMV infection and matching HLA type. Overall study results and limits: The response measured ex vivo was dominated by TCR beta clonotypes (HLA-C-restricted and CMV-specific). Individuals carrying CMV plus the relevant HLA were identified by cumulative frequency of public TCR beta families.

The table lists this clonotype with many counts. Its antigen is not identified. Trimming removed 1 base from V and 4 bases from J, with 9 bases in between. The CDR3 totals 14 residues. Germline assignment: CDR1 LGHNA and CDR2 YNFKEQ. TCRdb analysed the reads with MiXCR anew, one entry per CDR3 protein. Of about 7,900 distinct CDR3 sequences listed, under 55% were seen once; the top ten hold about 69%. The V call is TRBV4-2, the J call TRBJ2-3; no definite D call. The sequencing input was PBMCs, sequenced either directly or after in vitro stimulation (not recorded which). The TCR comes from a human donor in good health (CMV status not recorded). Some clones in this sample may be carry-over from other donors' samples. The CDR3 coding sequence is TGTGCCAGCAGCCAAGTAGGATCTTCAGATACGCAGTATTTT. Encoded protein: CASSQVGSSDTQYF.